What follows describes a single T cell receptor (beta chain). At one boundary the junction diverges from the germline segment, which might be a read error. The sample carries other DNA sequences with the same CDR3. These data come from a study of cytomegalovirus exposure and HLA in healthy donors. PCR involved 60 Vbeta and 13 Jbeta primers. Using immunoSEQ multiplex PCR, the repertoire was profiled, and TCRdb retains in-frame clones only, with some absent. The table includes 110,000 to 150,000 clones, 65% to 80% detected once. The receptor was isolated from a male donor in good health and CMV-seronegative. Specimen: PBMCs.

The CDR3: CASSSGLAGGPSTDTQYF. The CDR3 DNA reads as TGCGCCAGCAGCTCTGGACTAGCGGGGGGTCCTAGCACCGATACGCAGTATTTT. The chain carries TRBV5-1 and TRBJ2-3; 14 nucleotides agree with TRBD2. Germline V lookup: CDR1 SGHRS, CDR2 YFSETQ. The CDR3 has 18 amino acids.